This T cell receptor (beta chain) was observed in a study of CD8+ T cells in alopecia areata. Whole-study results and caveats: Sharing of TCR sequences between patients (possibly for HLA-related reasons) was less clear than in mice. Scalp sequencing also captures normal skin's resident alphabeta T cells.

Losses at the gene ends were 3 bases for V and 1 base for J; bases not matched to a gene: 6. CDR3 length: 15 residues. In germline, CDR1 is SQVTM, CDR2 ANQGSEA. With regard to this clone: Its antigen is unidentified.

As the sequencing template, cDNA was produced by extracting RNA and reverse transcribing it. Clones were read by immunoSEQ multiplex PCR, and TCRdb kept only the in-frame ones, dropping some. The data hold approximately 91,000 clones, with 35% to 50% observed a single time. This TCR came from a human donor with alopecia areata. This sequence joins TRBV29-1 and TRBJ2-1, with 7 bases lining up with TRBD2. The material sequenced was CD4+ T cells sorted from blood. Here the CDR3 reads CSVERAGASYNEQFF. DNA for the CDR3: TGCAGCGTTGAGCGGGCGGGAGCGTCCTACAATGAGCAGTTCTTC.